This T cell receptor (beta chain) was documented in a study of beta chain features in type 1 diabetes. Overall study context: Patient and healthy donor groups were alike in age, gender and cell yields. Study-wide results and caveats: Within each of all four CD4+ subsets, Type 1 diabetes patients had TCRB CDR3s that were moderately but significantly shorter. The naive, central memory and Treg TCRB repertoires looked more alike in patients than they did in healthy donors. Insertions were fewer and deletions more numerous at VDJ junctions in type 1 diabetes patients.

To note about this clone: What it recognizes is unknown.

Every isolated RNA sample was fully reverse transcribed, so sequencing captured expressed TCRB transcripts. Clones were sequenced by immunoSEQ multiplex PCR, and TCRdb holds only the in-frame ones, with some missing. The sample has roughly 230,000 clones; about 11% are singletons. CDR1 and CDR2 from the germline V gene are SNHLY and FYNNEI. The V gene lost 8 bases and the J gene lost 3 bases, with 8 bases spanning the gap. The CDR3 totals 12 residues. The material sequenced was naive CD4+ T cells from blood. This TCR came from a man aged 25-45 years with type 1 diabetes. The chain employs TRBV2 and TRBJ2-1, with D uncertain. CDR3: CASSQDYNEQFF. The CDR3 coding sequence is TGTGCCAGCTCCCAGGACTACAATGAGCAGTTCTTC.